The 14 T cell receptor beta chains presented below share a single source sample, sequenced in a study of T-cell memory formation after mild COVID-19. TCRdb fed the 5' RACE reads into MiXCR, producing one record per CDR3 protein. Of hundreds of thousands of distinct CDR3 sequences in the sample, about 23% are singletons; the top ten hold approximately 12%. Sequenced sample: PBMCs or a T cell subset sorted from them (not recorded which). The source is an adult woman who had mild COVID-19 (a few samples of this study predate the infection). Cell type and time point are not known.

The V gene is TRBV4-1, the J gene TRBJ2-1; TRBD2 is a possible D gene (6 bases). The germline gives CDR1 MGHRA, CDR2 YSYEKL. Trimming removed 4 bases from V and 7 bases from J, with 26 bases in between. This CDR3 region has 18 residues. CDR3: CASSPGGAGLPLGNEQFF. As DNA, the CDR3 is TGCGCCAGCAGCCCTGGCGGGGCAGGGCTGCCTCTGGGGAATGAGCAGTTCTTC.

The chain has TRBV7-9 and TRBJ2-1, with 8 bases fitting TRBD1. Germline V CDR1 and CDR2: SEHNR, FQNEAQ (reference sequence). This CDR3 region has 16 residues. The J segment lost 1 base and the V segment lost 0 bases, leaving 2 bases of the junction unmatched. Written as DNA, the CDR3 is TGTGCCAGCAGCTTAGCGACAGGGGCGTCCTACAATGAGCAGTTCTTC. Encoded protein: CASSLATGASYNEQFF.

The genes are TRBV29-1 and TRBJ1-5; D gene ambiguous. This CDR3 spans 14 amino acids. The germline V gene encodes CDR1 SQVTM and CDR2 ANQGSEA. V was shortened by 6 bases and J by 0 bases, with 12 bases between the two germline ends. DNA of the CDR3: TGCAGCGTCCTGACGGATGATAGCAATCAGCCCCAGCATTTT. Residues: CSVLTDDSNQPQHF.

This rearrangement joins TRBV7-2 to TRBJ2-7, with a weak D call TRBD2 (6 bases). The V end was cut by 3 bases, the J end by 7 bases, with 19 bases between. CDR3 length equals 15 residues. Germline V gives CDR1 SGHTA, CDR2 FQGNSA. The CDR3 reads CASSLAGTPRGEQYF. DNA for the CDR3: TGTGCCAGCAGCTTGGCCGGGACTCCTCGGGGAGAGCAGTACTTC.

The CDR3 sequence: CSAVRDRNTGELFF. The DNA for the CDR3 is TGCAGTGCTGTCCGGGACAGGAACACCGGGGAGCTGTTTTTT. This sequence joins TRBV20-1 and TRBJ2-2; 7 bases align to TRBD1. In germline, CDR1 is DFQATT, CDR2 SNEGSKA (reference sequence). CDR3 length: 14 amino acids. V shed 5 bases, J shed 1 base, and the junction held 4 bases outside the gene matches.

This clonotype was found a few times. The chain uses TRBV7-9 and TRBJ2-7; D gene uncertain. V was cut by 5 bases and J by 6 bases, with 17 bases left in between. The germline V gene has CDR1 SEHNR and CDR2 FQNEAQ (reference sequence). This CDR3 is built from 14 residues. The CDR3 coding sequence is TGTGCCAGCAGCCCCCCTCGCAGTCTCAGCGAGCAGTACTTC. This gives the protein CASSPPRSLSEQYF.

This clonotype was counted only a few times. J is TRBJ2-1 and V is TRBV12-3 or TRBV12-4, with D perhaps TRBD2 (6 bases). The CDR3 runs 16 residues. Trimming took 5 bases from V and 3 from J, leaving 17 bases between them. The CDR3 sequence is CASSRRWGDLYNEQFF. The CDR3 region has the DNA TGTGCCAGCAGTCGAAGATGGGGGGACCTCTACAATGAGCAGTTCTTC.

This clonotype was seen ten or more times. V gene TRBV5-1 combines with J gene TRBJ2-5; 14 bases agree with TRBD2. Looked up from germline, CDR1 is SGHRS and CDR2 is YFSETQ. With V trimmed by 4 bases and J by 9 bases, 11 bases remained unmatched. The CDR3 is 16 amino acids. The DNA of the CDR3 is TGCGCCAGCAGCCCTCAGGGACTAGCGGGAGATAAGGCCCAGTACTTC. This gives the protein CASSPQGLAGDKAQYF.

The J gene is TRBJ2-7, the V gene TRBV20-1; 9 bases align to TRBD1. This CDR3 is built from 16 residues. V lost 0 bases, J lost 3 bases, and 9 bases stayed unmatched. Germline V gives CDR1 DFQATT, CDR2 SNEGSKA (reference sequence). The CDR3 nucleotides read TGCAGTGCTAGAGACCCAGGAGGGACAGGGAGCTACGAGCAGTACTTC. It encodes CSARDPGGTGSYEQYF.

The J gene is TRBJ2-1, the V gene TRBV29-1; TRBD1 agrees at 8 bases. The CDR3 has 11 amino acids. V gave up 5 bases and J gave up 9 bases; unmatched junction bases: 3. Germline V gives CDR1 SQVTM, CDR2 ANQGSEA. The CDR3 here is CSVQGAFEQFF. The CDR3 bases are TGCAGCGTTCAGGGGGCATTTGAGCAGTTCTTC.

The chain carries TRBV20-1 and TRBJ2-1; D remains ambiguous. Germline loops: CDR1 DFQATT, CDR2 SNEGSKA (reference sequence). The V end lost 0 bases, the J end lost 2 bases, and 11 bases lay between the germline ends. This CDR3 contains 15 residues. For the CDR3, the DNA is TGCAGTGCTAGAGATCTGGCAGGAGCCTACAATGAGCAGTTCTTC. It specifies CSARDLAGAYNEQFF.

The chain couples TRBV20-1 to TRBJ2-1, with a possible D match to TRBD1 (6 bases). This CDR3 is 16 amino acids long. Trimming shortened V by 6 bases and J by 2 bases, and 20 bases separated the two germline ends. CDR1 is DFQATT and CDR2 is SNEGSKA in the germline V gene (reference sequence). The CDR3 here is CSATGTGTQTYNEQFF. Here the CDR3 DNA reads TGCAGTGCCACTGGGACCGGGACACAGACCTACAATGAGCAGTTCTTC.

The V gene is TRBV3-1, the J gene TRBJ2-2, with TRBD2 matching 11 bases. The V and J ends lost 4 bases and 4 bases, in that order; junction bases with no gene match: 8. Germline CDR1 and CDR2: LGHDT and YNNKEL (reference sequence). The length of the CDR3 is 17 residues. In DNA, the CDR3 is TGTGCCAGCAGCCCCTCCTTAGCGGGGGGGGCCACCGGGGAGCTGTTTTTT. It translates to CASSPSLAGGATGELFF.

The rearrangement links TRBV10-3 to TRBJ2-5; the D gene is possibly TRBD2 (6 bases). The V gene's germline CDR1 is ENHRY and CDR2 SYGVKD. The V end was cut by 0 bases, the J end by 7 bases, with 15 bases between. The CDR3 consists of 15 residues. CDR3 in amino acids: CAISESPTEGGTQYF. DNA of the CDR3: TGTGCCATCAGTGAGTCACCGACCGAGGGAGGGACCCAGTACTTC.